This T cell receptor (beta chain) derives from a study of CD8 T cells in Susac syndrome. cDNA came from about 0.51 to 1 ug RNA primed by random hexamers. Multiplex immunoSEQ PCR targeted 54 Vbeta and 13 Jbeta TCR beta segments. TCRdb redid the calling of the immunoSEQ multiplex PCR reads with MiXCR, one entry per CDR3 protein. Found here are 180,000 or so distinct CDR3 sequences, 90% to 95% of them singletons; the top ten hold 0.11% to 0.15%. CDR3 length: 14 amino acids. The trim removed 6 bases at V and 0 bases at J, leaving 3 bases unmatched. Per germline, CDR1 LGHNT and CDR2 FRNRAP. High-throughput TCR beta sequencing covered peripheral CD8+ and CD4+ T cells. Controls were healthy donors chosen to match patients in age and sex.

This TCR was sampled from a human donor in good health. The gene calls are TRBV12-5 and TRBJ2-3; 7 bases agree with TRBD2. Material: CD4+ T cells from PBMCs. CDR3 sequence (DNA): TGTGCTAGTGGCAACGGGAGGAGCACAGATACGCAGTATTTT. It specifies CASGNGRSTDTQYF. Supplemented by reference TRBV12-5 and TRBJ2-3, the full variable domain reads DARVTQTPRHKVTEMGQEVTMRCQPILGHNTVFWYRQTMMQGLELLAYFRNRAPLDDSGMPKDRFSAEMPDATLATLKIQPSEPRDSAVYFCASGNGRSTDTQYFGPGTRLTVL.